A single sample is the source of the 14 T cell receptor beta chains below, sequenced in a study of tissue T cells after allogeneic stem cell transplantation. Here immunoSEQ multiplex PCR was the method, and the copy in TCRdb shows in-frame clones only, minus some. Of approximately 9,700 clones listed, roughly two thirds are singletons. This specimen was tissue from the ileum, taken at autopsy. These receptors all stem from a woman aged 18-50 years with breast cancer.

In its sample, this clone ranks as medium-sized. V usage is TRBV19 and J usage is TRBJ1-6; D is undetermined. CDR3 length equals 12 residues. Trimming took 6 bases from V and 7 from J, leaving 7 bases between them. Germline V CDR1 and CDR2: LNHDA, SQIVND (reference sequence). The CDR3 bases are TGTGCCAGTAGAGGAGCAAATTCACCCCTCCACTTT. This codes for CASRGANSPLHF. Full variable domain (rest looked up from reference TRBV19 and TRBJ1-6): DGGITQSPKYLFRKEGQNVTLSCEQNLNHDAMYWYRQDPGQGLRLIYYSQIVNDFQKGDIAEGYSVSREKKESFPLTVTSAQKNPTAFYLCASRGANSPLHFGNGTRLTVT.

In its sample, this clone is medium-sized. This chain connects TRBV6-6 to TRBJ2-7; 7 bases are a match to TRBD2. V gave up 4 bases and J gave up 4 bases; unmatched junction bases: 7. Germline assignment: CDR1 MNHNY and CDR2 SVGAGI (reference sequence). The CDR3 length is 14 residues. CDR3 nucleotide sequence: TGTGCCAGCAGTTTCGTGGCGGGAGCATACGAGCAGTACTTC. Protein sequence: CASSFVAGAYEQYF.

CDR3: CASSLAGLAPSGDTQYF. CDR3 DNA sequence: TGTGCCAGCAGCTTGGCGGGACTAGCGCCCTCGGGGGATACGCAGTATTTT. V is TRBV5-6 and J is TRBJ2-3; 10 bases map to TRBD2. V was pared by 0 bases and J by 6 bases, with 10 bases of the junction left unmatched. The V gene's germline CDR1 is SGHDT and CDR2 YYEEEE. CDR3 length: 17 residues.

This clone showed up just once. The gene calls are TRBV5-1 and TRBJ1-1, with D maybe TRBD1 (6 bases). Looked up from germline, CDR1 is SGHRS and CDR2 is YFSETQ. Trimming cost V 4 bases and J 4 bases, with 17 bases left between them. The CDR3 length is 15 residues. The CDR3 region is CASSPVGGRGTEAFF. In nucleotides, the CDR3 is TGCGCCAGCAGCCCGGTGGGGGGGCGTGGCACTGAAGCTTTCTTT.

The V gene is TRBV6-2 or TRBV6-3, the J gene TRBJ1-2; 7 positions agree with TRBD1. This CDR3 comprises 12 residues. V was clipped by 6 bases and J by 5 bases; unmatched bases: 3. Germline V lookup: CDR1 MNHEY, CDR2 SVGEGT. DNA of the CDR3: TGTGCCAGCAGCCCGACAGGGTATGGCTACACCTTC. Translation: CASSPTGYGYTF.

The chain combines TRBV6-6 with TRBJ1-6; possible D gene TRBD1, 5 bases. The germline V gene encodes CDR1 MNHNY and CDR2 SVGAGI (reference sequence). V was trimmed by 8 bases and J by 14 bases, leaving 22 bases between them. There are 14 residues in the CDR3. The CDR3 here is CASLKQDSLGALHF. In DNA form, the CDR3 reads TGTGCCAGCTTAAAACAGGACTCTCTGGGGGCCCTCCACTTT.

Note on this clone: Other DNA variants within this sample encode the same CDR3. This chain connects TRBV7-8 to TRBJ2-1; no definite D call. Germline V gene data show CDR1 as SGHVS and CDR2 as FQNEAQ. The CDR3 has 13 residues. Trimming took off 5 bases at V and 0 bases at J, with 5 bases between the two ends. CDR3 sequence: CASSASSYNEQFF. DNA of the CDR3: TGTGCCAGCAGCGCCAGCTCCTACAATGAGCAGTTCTTC.

V is TRBV6-5 and J is TRBJ2-3; 15 bases match TRBD2. CDR1 and CDR2 (germline): MNHEY, SVGAGI. The CDR3 totals 13 residues. Trimming removed 8 bases from V and 6 bases from J; junction bases left unmatched: 0. CDR3 sequence reads: CASGLAGGDTQYF. DNA of the CDR3: TGTGCCAGCGGACTAGCGGGAGGGGATACGCAGTATTTT.

The V gene is TRBV2, the J gene TRBJ1-3, with D unresolved. Trimming took 10 bases from V and 2 from J, leaving 15 bases between them. In germline, CDR1 is SNHLY, CDR2 FYNNEI. The CDR3 is made up of 14 amino acids. The CDR3 region is CATKKDLAGNTIYF. DNA for the CDR3: TGTGCCACCAAAAAGGATCTTGCTGGAAACACCATATATTTT.

This clone was seen a handful of times. This CDR3 is also generated by other DNA sequences in the sample. This rearrangement joins TRBV6-2 or TRBV6-3 to TRBJ2-7; D remains unclear. The CDR3 loop spans 13 amino acids. CDR1 MNHEY and CDR2 SVGEGT come from the germline V gene. The V end was cut by 2 bases, the J end by 2 bases, with 7 bases between. CDR3 in DNA: TGTGCCAGCAGTTACGTGGGTGCCTACGAGCAGTACTTC. This encodes CASSYVGAYEQYF.

The V call is TRBV3-1 (or the pseudogene TRBV3-2), the J call TRBJ2-5; no reliable D call. V dropped 1 base and J dropped 5 bases, with 5 bases sitting between them. This CDR3 contains 12 residues. Germline values: CDR1 LGHDT, CDR2 YNNKEL (reference sequence). CDR3 amino acids: CASSQGAETQYF. DNA for the CDR3: TGTGCCAGCAGCCAAGGGGCGGAGACCCAGTACTTC.

The CDR3 bases are TGTGCCAGCAGCTTGCTGGGGACCTACGAGCAGTACTTC. Amino acids: CASSLLGTYEQYF. The chain has TRBV5-4 and TRBJ2-7, with unresolved D. The CDR3 has 13 amino acids. From germline, CDR1 is SGHNT and CDR2 YYREEE (reference sequence). Trimming took 1 base from V and 2 from J, leaving 7 bases between them.

The genes are TRBV30 and TRBJ2-7; 10 bases map to TRBD1. This CDR3 is built from 14 residues. J lost 5 bases, V lost 0 bases, and 4 bases had no gene match. Germline loops: CDR1 GTSNPN, CDR2 SVGIG (reference sequence). CDR3 DNA: TGTGCCTGGAGTGTGGGGGACAGGGGCGACGAGCAGTACTTC. This codes for CAWSVGDRGDEQYF.

The CDR3 loop is CASSQPQGAYGYTF. Here the CDR3 DNA reads TGTGCCAGCAGCCAGCCCCAGGGTGCGTATGGCTACACCTTC. The V call is TRBV4-2, the J call TRBJ1-2; perhaps TRBD1 as D (5 bases). V shed 3 bases and J shed 5 bases, with 13 bases lying between them. Germline CDR1 is LGHNA and CDR2 is YNFKEQ. CDR3 size: 14 residues.